This T cell receptor (beta chain) was identified in a study of blood T cell repertoires in COVID-19. On the study more broadly: Sites across the United States, Italy and Spain contributed samples from acute and convalescent COVID-19. From T cells, B-cell-depleted T cells, or PBMCs came the material, which was cDNA or gDNA.

This clone came up a few times. CDR1 and CDR2 from the germline V gene are SGHVS and FQNEAQ. Trimming removed 5 bases from V and 5 bases from J; junction bases left unmatched: 12. CDR3 size: 16 residues. Authors' data handling: Amplification of reference gene primers provided the estimated nucleated cell counts. TCRdb keeps only in-frame clones here, not all; method: immunoSEQ multiplex PCR. D and trimming come from the DNA, and the V and J calls and clone size come from that table. The sample contains some 24,000 clones, 80% to 90% of which appear only once. The TCR was taken from a man aged 65 to 85 with acute or convalescent COVID-19. Sequenced: peripheral blood. The V and J genes are TRBV7-8 and TRBJ2-3; TRBD2 matches 8 bases. CDR3 region: CASSPSPGGPRDTQYF. The DNA for the CDR3 is TGTGCCAGCAGCCCATCGCCGGGAGGGCCGAGAGATACGCAGTATTTT.